The T cell receptor beta chain under discussion was sequenced for a study of T-cell memory formation after mild COVID-19. Whole-study results and caveats: Day 15 to 85 contracting clones showed balanced CD4/CD8; later expanders leaned CD4+. Pre-infection memory carried some responding clones, suggesting that cross-reactive memory joined.

For this clonotype: Its antigen is as yet unknown.

5'RACE primed from the constant segment yielded TCR alpha and TCR beta cDNA libraries bearing sample barcodes and UMIs. TCRdb re-called the 5' RACE reads through MiXCR, storing one row per CDR3 protein. The data hold under 250,000 distinct CDR3 sequences, with 25% to 35% observed a single time. Trimming left V 6 bases short and J 0 bases short, with 15 bases between. CDR1 is MNHEY and CDR2 is SVGAGI in the germline V gene. The CDR3 runs to 16 residues. The sequenced sample consisted of PBMCs or a T cell subset sorted from them (not recorded which). The chain is built from TRBV6-5 and TRBJ2-1, with D perhaps assigned TRBD1 or TRBD2 (5 bases each). The receptor was derived from an adult woman who had mild COVID-19 (a few samples of this study predate the infection). Cell type and time point are not known. The CDR3 reads CASSLPGRSSYNEQFF. In nucleotides, the CDR3 is TGTGCCAGCAGCCTCCCGGGACGTAGCTCCTACAATGAGCAGTTCTTC.